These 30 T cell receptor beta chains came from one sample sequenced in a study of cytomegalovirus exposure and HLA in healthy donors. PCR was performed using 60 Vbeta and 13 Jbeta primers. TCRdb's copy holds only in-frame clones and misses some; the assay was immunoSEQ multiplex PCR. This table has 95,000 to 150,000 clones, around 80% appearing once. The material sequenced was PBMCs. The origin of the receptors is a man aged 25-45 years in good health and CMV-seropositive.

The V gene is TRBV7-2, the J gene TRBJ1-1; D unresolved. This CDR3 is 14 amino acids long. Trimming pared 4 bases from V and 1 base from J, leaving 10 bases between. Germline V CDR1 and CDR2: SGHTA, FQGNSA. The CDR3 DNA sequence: TGTGCCAGCAGCTACTCCGGGAGGAACACTGAAGCTTTCTTT. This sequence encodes CASSYSGRNTEAFF.

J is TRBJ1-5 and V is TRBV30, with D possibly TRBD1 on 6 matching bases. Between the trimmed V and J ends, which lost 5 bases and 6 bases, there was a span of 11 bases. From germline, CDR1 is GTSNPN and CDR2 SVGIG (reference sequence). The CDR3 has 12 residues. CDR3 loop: CAWSTGTQPQHF. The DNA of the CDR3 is TGTGCCTGGTCTACAGGGACTCAGCCCCAGCATTTT.

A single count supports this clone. The CDR3 coding sequence is TGTGCCAGCAGCTCGAAACTGGACAGGGTTGGCCAAGAGACCCAGTACTTC. Amino acids: CASSSKLDRVGQETQYF. This chain uses TRBV7-7 with TRBJ2-5; 8 bases line up with TRBD1. Per the germline V gene, CDR1 is SSHAT and CDR2 is FNYEAQ (reference sequence). This CDR3 has 17 amino acids. V lost 4 bases, J lost 1 base, and 11 bases stayed unmatched.

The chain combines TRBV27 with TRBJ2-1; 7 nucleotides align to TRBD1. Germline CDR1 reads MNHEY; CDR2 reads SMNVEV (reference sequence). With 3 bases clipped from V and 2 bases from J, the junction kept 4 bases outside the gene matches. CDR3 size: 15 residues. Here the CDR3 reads CASSFRDSPYNEQFF. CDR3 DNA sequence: TGTGCCAGCAGTTTCCGGGACAGCCCCTACAATGAGCAGTTCTTC.

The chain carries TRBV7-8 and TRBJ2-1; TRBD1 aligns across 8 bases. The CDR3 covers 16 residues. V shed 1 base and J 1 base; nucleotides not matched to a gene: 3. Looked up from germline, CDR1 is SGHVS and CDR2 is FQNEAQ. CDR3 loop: CASSLGQGRSYNEQFF. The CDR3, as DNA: TGTGCCAGCAGCTTAGGACAGGGGAGATCCTACAATGAGCAGTTCTTC.

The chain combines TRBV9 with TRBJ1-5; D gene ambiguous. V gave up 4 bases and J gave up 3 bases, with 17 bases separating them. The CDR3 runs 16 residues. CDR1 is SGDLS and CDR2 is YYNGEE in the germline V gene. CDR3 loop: CASSPGVQSYNQPQHF. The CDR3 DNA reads TGTGCCAGCAGCCCCGGGGTCCAAAGCTACAATCAGCCCCAGCATTTT.

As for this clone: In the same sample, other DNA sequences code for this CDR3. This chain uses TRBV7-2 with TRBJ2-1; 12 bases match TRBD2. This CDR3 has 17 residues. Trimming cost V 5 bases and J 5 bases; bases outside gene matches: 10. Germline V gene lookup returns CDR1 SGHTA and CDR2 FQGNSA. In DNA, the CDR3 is TGTGCCAGCAGCCAGGCCACACTAGCGGGAGGAGACAATGAGCAGTTCTTC. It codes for CASSQATLAGGDNEQFF.

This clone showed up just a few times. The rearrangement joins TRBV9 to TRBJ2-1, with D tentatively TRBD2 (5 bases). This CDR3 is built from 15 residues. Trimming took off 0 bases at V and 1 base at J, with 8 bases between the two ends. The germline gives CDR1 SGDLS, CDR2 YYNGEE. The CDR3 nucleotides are TGTGCCAGCAGCGTAGAAAGCGGATCCTACAATGAGCAGTTCTTC. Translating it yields CASSVESGSYNEQFF.

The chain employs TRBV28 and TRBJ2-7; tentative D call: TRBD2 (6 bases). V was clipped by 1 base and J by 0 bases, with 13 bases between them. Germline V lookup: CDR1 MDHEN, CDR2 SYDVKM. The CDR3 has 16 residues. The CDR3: CASSLLPGGPSYEQYF. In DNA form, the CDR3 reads TGTGCCAGCAGTTTATTGCCCGGGGGACCCTCCTACGAGCAGTACTTC.

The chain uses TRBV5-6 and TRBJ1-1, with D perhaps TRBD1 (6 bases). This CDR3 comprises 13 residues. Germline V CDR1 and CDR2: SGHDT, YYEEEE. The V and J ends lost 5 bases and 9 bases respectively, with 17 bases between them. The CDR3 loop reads CASSLHGTSQAFF. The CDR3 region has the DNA TGTGCCAGCAGTTTACATGGGACAAGTCAAGCTTTCTTT.

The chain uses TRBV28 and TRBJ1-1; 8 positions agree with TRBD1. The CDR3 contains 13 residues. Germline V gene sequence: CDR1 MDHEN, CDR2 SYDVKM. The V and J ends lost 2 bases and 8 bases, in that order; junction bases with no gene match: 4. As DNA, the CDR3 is TGTGCCAGCAGTTTACAGGGGGCGGCCGAAGCTTTCTTT. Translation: CASSLQGAAEAFF.

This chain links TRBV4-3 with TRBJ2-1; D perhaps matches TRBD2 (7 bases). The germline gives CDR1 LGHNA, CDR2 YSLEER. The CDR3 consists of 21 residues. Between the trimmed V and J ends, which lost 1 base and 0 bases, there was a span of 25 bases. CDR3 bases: TGCGCCAGCAGCCAAGGCCGGGGGCTAGCGGCACCCCCCGCCTCCTACAATGAGCAGTTCTTC. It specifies CASSQGRGLAAPPASYNEQFF.

CDR3 residues: CSVAGSGGQETQYF. The CDR3 coding sequence is TGCAGCGTTGCCGGTAGCGGGGGACAAGAGACCCAGTACTTC. The chain joins TRBV29-1 to TRBJ2-5; 9 bases line up with TRBD2. CDR3 size: 14 residues. Trimming took 4 bases from V and 2 from J; bases not matched to a gene: 5. CDR1 is SQVTM and CDR2 is ANQGSEA in the germline V gene.

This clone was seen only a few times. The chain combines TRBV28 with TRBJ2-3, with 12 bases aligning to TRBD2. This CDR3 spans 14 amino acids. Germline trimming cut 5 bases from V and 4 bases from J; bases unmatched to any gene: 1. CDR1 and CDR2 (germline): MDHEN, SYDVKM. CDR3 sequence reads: CASSPSGRADTQYF. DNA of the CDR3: TGTGCCAGCAGTCCTAGCGGGAGGGCAGATACGCAGTATTTT.

Here the CDR3 DNA reads TGTGCCTGGAGTACCGTAGCGGGGCAAGAGACCCAGTACTTC. Protein: CAWSTVAGQETQYF. The V call is TRBV30, the J call TRBJ2-5, with 8 bases fitting TRBD2. This CDR3 comprises 14 residues. Per germline, CDR1 GTSNPN and CDR2 SVGIG (reference sequence). V dropped 2 bases and J dropped 2; count of bases not matched to a gene: 4.

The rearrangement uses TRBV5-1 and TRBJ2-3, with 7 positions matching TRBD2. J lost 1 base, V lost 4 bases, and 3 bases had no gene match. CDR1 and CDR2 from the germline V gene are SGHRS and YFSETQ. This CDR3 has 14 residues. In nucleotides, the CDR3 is TGCGCCAGCAGCCAAACTAGCGGCACAGATACGCAGTATTTT. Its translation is CASSQTSGTDTQYF.

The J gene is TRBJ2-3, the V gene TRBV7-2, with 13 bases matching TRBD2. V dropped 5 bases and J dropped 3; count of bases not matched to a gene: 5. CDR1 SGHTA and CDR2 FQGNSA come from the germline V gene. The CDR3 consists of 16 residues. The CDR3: CASSLRTSGSTDTQYF. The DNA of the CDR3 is TGTGCCAGCAGCCTGCGGACTAGCGGGAGTACAGATACGCAGTATTTT.

CDR3 amino acids: CASSQAGFGWDSYEQYF. CDR3 bases: TGTGCCAGCAGCCAAGCGGGGTTTGGGTGGGACTCCTACGAGCAGTACTTC. This chain connects TRBV4-2 to TRBJ2-7, with D tentatively TRBD2 (5 bases). Trimming left V 1 base short and J 0 bases short, with 16 bases between. Germline loops: CDR1 LGHNA, CDR2 YNFKEQ. This CDR3 has 17 residues.

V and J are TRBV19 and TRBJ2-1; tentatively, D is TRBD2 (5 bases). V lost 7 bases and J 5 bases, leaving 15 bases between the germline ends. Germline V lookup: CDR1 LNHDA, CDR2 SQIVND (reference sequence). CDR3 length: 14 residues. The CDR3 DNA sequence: TGTGCCAGTAACAACGGACTCCCCAACAATGAGCAGTTCTTC. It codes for CASNNGLPNNEQFF.

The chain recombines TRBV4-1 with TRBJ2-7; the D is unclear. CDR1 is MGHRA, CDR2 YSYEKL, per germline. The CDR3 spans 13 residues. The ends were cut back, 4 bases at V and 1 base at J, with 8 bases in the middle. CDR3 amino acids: CASSLRGSYEQYF. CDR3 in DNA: TGCGCCAGCAGCCTCCGCGGATCCTACGAGCAGTACTTC.

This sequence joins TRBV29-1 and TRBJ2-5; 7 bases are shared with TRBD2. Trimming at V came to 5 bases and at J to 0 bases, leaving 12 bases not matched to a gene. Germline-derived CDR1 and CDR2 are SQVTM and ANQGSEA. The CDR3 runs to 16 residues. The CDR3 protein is CSVNLGSGKYQETQYF. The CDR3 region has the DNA TGCAGCGTTAACCTCGGCAGCGGGAAGTACCAAGAGACCCAGTACTTC.

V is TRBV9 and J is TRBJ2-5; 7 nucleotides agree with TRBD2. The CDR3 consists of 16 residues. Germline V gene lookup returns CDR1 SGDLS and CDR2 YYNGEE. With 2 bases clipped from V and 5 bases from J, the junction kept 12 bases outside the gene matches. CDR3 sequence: CASSVRDYPTAETQYF. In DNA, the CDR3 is TGTGCCAGCAGCGTGCGGGACTACCCAACGGCGGAGACCCAGTACTTC.

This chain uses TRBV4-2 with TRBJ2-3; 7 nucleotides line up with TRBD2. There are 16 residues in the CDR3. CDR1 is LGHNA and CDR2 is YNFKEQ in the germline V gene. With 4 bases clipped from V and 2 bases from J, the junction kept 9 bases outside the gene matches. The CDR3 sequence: CASSPSSAGYTDTQYF. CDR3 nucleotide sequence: TGTGCCAGCAGCCCGTCGTCAGCGGGATACACAGATACGCAGTATTTT.

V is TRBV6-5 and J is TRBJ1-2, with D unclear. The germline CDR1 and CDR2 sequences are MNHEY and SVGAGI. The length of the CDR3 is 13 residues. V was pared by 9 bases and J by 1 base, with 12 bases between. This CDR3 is CASRPTDNYGYTF. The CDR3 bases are TGTGCCAGTCGGCCAACAGATAACTATGGCTACACCTTC.

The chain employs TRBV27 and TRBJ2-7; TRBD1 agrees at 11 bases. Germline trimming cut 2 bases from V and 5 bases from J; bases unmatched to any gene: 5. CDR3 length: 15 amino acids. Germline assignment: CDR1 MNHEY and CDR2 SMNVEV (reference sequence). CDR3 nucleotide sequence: TGTGCCAGCAGTTTAGCGGACAGGGGGCGCGACGAGCAGTACTTC. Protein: CASSLADRGRDEQYF.

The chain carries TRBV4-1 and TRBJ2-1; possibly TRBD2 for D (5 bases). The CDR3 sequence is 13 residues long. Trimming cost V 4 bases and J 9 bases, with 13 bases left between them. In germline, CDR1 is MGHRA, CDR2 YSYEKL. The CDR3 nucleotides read TGCGCCAGCAGCCTCTCGGACTTTGGTGAGCAGTTCTTC. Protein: CASSLSDFGEQFF.

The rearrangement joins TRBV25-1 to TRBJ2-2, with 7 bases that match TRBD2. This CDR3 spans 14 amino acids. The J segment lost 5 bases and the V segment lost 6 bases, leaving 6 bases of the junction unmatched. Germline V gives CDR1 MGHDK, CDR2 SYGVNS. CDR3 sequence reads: CASREAGRTGELFF. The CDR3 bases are TGTGCCAGCAGAGAGGCCGGGAGGACCGGGGAGCTGTTTTTT.

The CDR3 DNA is TGTGCCAGCATGATGGAGGGACCCACCGGGGAGCTGTTTTTT. Residues: CASMMEGPTGELFF. The chain carries TRBV2 and TRBJ2-2; TRBD2 is a possible D gene (6 bases). The CDR3 covers 14 residues. V lost 7 bases to trimming and J lost 4 bases, with 13 bases between them. CDR1 is SNHLY and CDR2 is FYNNEI in the germline V gene.

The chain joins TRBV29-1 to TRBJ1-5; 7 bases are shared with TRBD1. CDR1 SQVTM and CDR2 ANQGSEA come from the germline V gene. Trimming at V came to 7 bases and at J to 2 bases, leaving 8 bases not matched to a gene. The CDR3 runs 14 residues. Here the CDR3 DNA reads TGCAGCGCAGCGACAGGGAGTGGCAATCAGCCCCAGCATTTT. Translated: CSAATGSGNQPQHF.

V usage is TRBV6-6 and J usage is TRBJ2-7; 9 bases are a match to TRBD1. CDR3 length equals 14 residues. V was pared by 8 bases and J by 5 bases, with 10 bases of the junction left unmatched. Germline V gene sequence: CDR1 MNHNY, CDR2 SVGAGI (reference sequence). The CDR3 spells CASLIGTGQNEQYF. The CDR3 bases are TGTGCCAGCCTTATAGGGACAGGGCAGAACGAGCAGTACTTC.